One and the same sample provided the 8 T cell receptor beta chains below, sequenced in a study of blood T cell repertoires in COVID-19. The method was immunoSEQ multiplex PCR; TCRdb's version includes in-frame clones alone and lacks a portion of them. Altogether about 92,000 clones are present, around 88% being singletons, with the ten largest covering about 17%. Sequenced: peripheral blood. Every receptor here comes from a woman in her sixties or seventies with COVID-19, enrolled during active disease.

This clone was observed a few times. The chain combines TRBV6-1 with TRBJ2-5; D remains ambiguous. This CDR3 spans 13 amino acids. CDR1 is MNHNS and CDR2 is SASEGT in the germline V gene. V lost 2 bases and J lost 1, with 5 bases in between. CDR3 DNA: TGTGCCAGCAGTGAATCCTTCCAAGAGACCCAGTACTTC. Its translation: CASSESFQETQYF.

The chain joins TRBV6-5 to TRBJ1-2; 10 positions match TRBD1. The CDR3 contains 15 residues. From germline, CDR1 is MNHEY and CDR2 SVGAGI. V lost 5 bases and J lost 4; bases outside the gene matches: 7. CDR3 sequence reads: CASSPGQGYRYGYTF. The CDR3 coding sequence is TGTGCCAGCAGTCCGGGACAGGGGTATCGCTATGGCTACACCTTC.

The chain couples TRBV19 to TRBJ2-5, with a weak D call TRBD2 (6 bases). Germline V gene data show CDR1 as LNHDA and CDR2 as SQIVND (reference sequence). This CDR3 is 13 amino acids long. With 6 bases removed from V and 4 bases from J, the gap between germline ends came to 12 bases. The DNA for the CDR3 is TGTGCCAGTAGCGGGGGACCACTAGAGACCCAGTACTTC. Translated: CASSGGPLETQYF.

The genes are TRBV6-1 and TRBJ1-1; D gene unclear. The CDR3 totals 14 residues. V lost 5 bases, J lost 2 bases, and 12 bases lay in between. Germline V lookup: CDR1 MNHNS, CDR2 SASEGT. CDR3 nucleotide sequence: TGTGCCAGCAGTCTGGACCGGGGAAACACTGAAGCTTTCTTT. It yields the protein CASSLDRGNTEAFF.

This chain connects TRBV29-1 to TRBJ2-7; TRBD1 agrees at 7 bases. This CDR3 spans 12 amino acids. With V trimmed by 7 bases and J by 4 bases, 7 bases remained unmatched. CDR1 and CDR2 from the germline V gene are SQVTM and ANQGSEA. CDR3 region: CSAQGDGYEQYF. DNA for the CDR3: TGCAGCGCCCAGGGGGATGGGTACGAGCAGTACTTC.

The gene calls are TRBV9 and TRBJ2-5, with D hard to call. V was shortened by 4 bases and J by 5 bases, with 12 bases between the two germline ends. Germline V gene sequence: CDR1 SGDLS, CDR2 YYNGEE. This CDR3 has 13 amino acids. The CDR3 nucleotides read TGTGCCAGCAGCTCTCACGGTCCCGAGACCCAGTACTTC. Its translation: CASSSHGPETQYF.

This clone showed up just once. The chain couples TRBV7-9 to TRBJ1-1, with TRBD1 matching over 8 bases. J gave up 5 bases and V 5 bases, and 13 bases lay outside the gene matches. CDR1 and CDR2 (germline): SEHNR, FQNEAQ (reference sequence). This CDR3 comprises 16 residues. CDR3 sequence reads: CASSPRTGRRKTEAFF. The CDR3 DNA follows: TGTGCCAGCAGCCCGAGGACAGGGAGGCGGAAGACTGAAGCTTTCTTT.

This chain links TRBV20-1 with TRBJ2-7; TRBD1 might be the D (5 bases). Germline V CDR1 and CDR2: DFQATT, SNEGSKA (reference sequence). Trimming removed 6 bases at V and 7 bases at J, with 31 bases between. The length of the CDR3 is 17 residues. The CDR3 region is CSASFLRDSYPPLEQYF. The DNA for the CDR3 is TGCAGTGCCAGTTTTTTACGAGACAGTTACCCACCCTTAGAGCAGTACTTC.